This T cell receptor (beta chain) was identified in a study of neurological immune-mediated disorders. Study-wide points: It was HTLV-1-associated myelopathy that showed the most TCR clonal expansion, while multiple sclerosis showed the least, falling below healthy controls. CDR3 amino acid sequences of expanded clones were not shared across subjects, a result suggesting private repertoires in all groups.

Germline CDR1 and CDR2: MDHEN and SYDVKM. Trimming left V 3 bases short and J 3 bases short, with 15 bases between. The CDR3 loop spans 16 amino acids. Time point here: longitudinal time-point 1 (baseline). The unsorted libraries had their origin in 2 million PBMCs stored at -80 C. This clonotype showed up many times. Antigen specificity is unknown. With 10-nucleotide random UMIs, 5'RACE was used to make the cDNA. TCRdb reprocessed the 5' RACE reads with MiXCR, giving one entry per CDR3 protein. This sample yields 60,000 to 90,000 distinct CDR3 sequences, of which 10% to 13% are seen a single time; 9.5% to 10% belongs to the top ten.

This receptor was taken from a man aged 25-45 years in good health. The rearrangement uses TRBV28 and TRBJ1-5; D gene unclear. The sample comprised PBMCs. The CDR3 reads CASSFPGGTLNQPQHF. The CDR3 DNA reads TGTGCCAGCAGTTTCCCGGGTGGTACCCTCAATCAGCCCCAGCATTTT.